Below, 20 T cell receptor beta chains from the same sample are listed, as sequenced in a study of Ad26.COV2.S vaccination and SARS-CoV-2 variants. Specified treatment: roughly 20 received Ad26.COV2.S at low or high dose, single or two shots; roughly five received placebo; per-sample allocation not given. Sampling was performed 63 days after the first vaccine or placebo injection. Sequenced by immunoSEQ multiplex PCR; TCRdb stores in-frame clones only, minus some. Found here are a few hundred thousand clones, about 89% of them singletons; the top ten hold around 1.9%. Sequenced material: peripheral blood, taken in a trial of Ad26.COV2.S vaccine versus placebo. These receptors were obtained from a person aged 18 to 59 who received the Ad26.COV2.S COVID-19 vaccine or a placebo.

V is TRBV2 and J is TRBJ1-1; tentative D call: TRBD1 (6 bases). The CDR3 length is 14 residues. In germline, CDR1 is SNHLY, CDR2 FYNNEI. V lost 7 bases to trimming and J lost 6 bases, with 18 bases between them. The CDR3 DNA sequence: TGTGCCAGCACCCTTCAAGGGGGGGGAGCTGAAGCTTTCTTT. This encodes CASTLQGGGAEAFF.

J is TRBJ1-2 and V is TRBV30; D uncertain. The V gene's germline CDR1 is GTSNPN and CDR2 SVGIG (reference sequence). V lost 0 bases to trimming and J lost 2 bases, with 10 bases between them. The CDR3 has 14 residues. The CDR3 loop is CAWSVSSGNYGYTF. Here the CDR3 DNA reads TGTGCCTGGAGTGTATCTTCGGGGAACTATGGCTACACCTTC.

The CDR3: CASSPRAREWNTEAFF. The CDR3 DNA is TGTGCCAGCAGCCCCCGGGCCAGGGAGTGGAACACTGAAGCTTTCTTT. This chain joins TRBV7-2 and TRBJ1-1, with a tentative D call TRBD1 (5 bases). The CDR3 runs to 16 residues. CDR1 is SGHTA, CDR2 FQGNSA, per germline. V was trimmed by 5 bases and J by 1 base, leaving 17 bases between them.

The chain combines TRBV9 with TRBJ1-5; 7 bases agree with TRBD1. Germline V lookup: CDR1 SGDLS, CDR2 YYNGEE. The CDR3 has 18 amino acids. V lost 0 bases to trimming and J lost 5 bases; unmatched junction nucleotides: 14. This CDR3 is CASSVDAGPLTGDQPQHF. The CDR3 DNA follows: TGTGCCAGCAGCGTAGATGCCGGCCCCTTAACAGGGGATCAGCCCCAGCATTTT.

The chain employs TRBV3-1 (or the pseudogene TRBV3-2) and TRBJ2-2; perhaps TRBD2 as D (7 bases). This CDR3 region has 16 residues. Germline V gene sequence: CDR1 LGHDT, CDR2 YNNKEL (reference sequence). V gave up 4 bases and J gave up 5 bases, with 17 bases separating them. For the CDR3, the DNA is TGTGCCAGCAGCCCCTCTTGGGGGAGGGGGACCGGGGAGCTGTTTTTT. Protein: CASSPSWGRGTGELFF.

The V and J genes are TRBV18 and TRBJ1-3; 7 bases align to TRBD1. With V trimmed by 5 bases and J by 0 bases, 13 bases remained unmatched. The CDR3 loop spans 18 amino acids. The germline CDR1 and CDR2 sequences are KGHSH and LQKENI. The CDR3 sequence: CASSTIPTGTLSGNTIYF. The CDR3 DNA reads as TGTGCCAGCTCAACTATACCGACAGGGACCCTCTCTGGAAACACCATATATTTT.

V is TRBV6-5 and J is TRBJ2-5; no definite D call. Germline V CDR1 and CDR2: MNHEY, SVGAGI. The CDR3 has 13 amino acids. Trimming removed 5 bases from V and 3 bases from J, with 10 bases in between. The CDR3 reads CASSRRLEETQYF. CDR3 in DNA: TGTGCCAGCAGTAGACGACTTGAAGAGACCCAGTACTTC.

The chain employs TRBV28 and TRBJ1-1; TRBD1 is a possible D gene (5 bases). The V gene lost 11 bases and the J gene lost 3 bases, with 13 bases spanning the gap. The CDR3 runs to 12 residues. Germline-derived CDR1 and CDR2 are MDHEN and SYDVKM. CDR3 region: CAAGRGDTEAFF. DNA of the CDR3: TGTGCCGCCGGGCGAGGGGACACTGAAGCTTTCTTT.

This chain connects TRBV9 to TRBJ2-7, with D perhaps TRBD2 (5 bases). This CDR3 is built from 17 residues. Germline V CDR1 and CDR2: SGDLS, YYNGEE. V was shortened by 4 bases and J by 3 bases, with 23 bases between the two germline ends. The CDR3 loop reads CASSPSQEEEHYYEQYF. The CDR3 nucleotides read TGTGCCAGCAGCCCATCCCAAGAGGAGGAACATTACTACGAGCAGTACTTC.

V usage is TRBV7-8 and J usage is TRBJ1-6; D possibly corresponds to TRBD1 (6 bases). The length of the CDR3 is 16 residues. Germline V gene data show CDR1 as SGHVS and CDR2 as FQNEAQ. Trimming pared 6 bases from V and 10 bases from J, leaving 22 bases between. The CDR3 region is CASSDRSLLSGSPLHF. The CDR3, as DNA: TGTGCCAGCAGTGACAGGTCCCTTCTGTCTGGATCACCCCTCCACTTT.

This clone came up once. This chain connects TRBV2 to TRBJ2-7; tentatively, D is TRBD2 (5 bases). The CDR3 contains 15 residues. Deletions cut 6 bases from V and 3 bases from J, with 18 bases between. CDR1 is SNHLY, CDR2 FYNNEI, per germline. The chain's CDR3 is CASSLRRGSYYEQYF. CDR3 DNA sequence: TGTGCCAGCAGCCTCAGACGGGGTTCCTACTACGAGCAGTACTTC.

This clone came up once. The V call is TRBV7-9, the J call TRBJ1-2; TRBD1 aligns across 10 bases. The ends lost 5 bases at V and 7 bases at J; junction bases unmatched: 10. Germline V gene lookup returns CDR1 SEHNR and CDR2 FQNEAQ (reference sequence). This CDR3 has 15 amino acids. Written as DNA, the CDR3 is TGTGCCAGCAGCGGGGCCGGGACAGGGGAGAGTGGCTACACCTTC. Amino acid sequence: CASSGAGTGESGYTF. The whole variable domain, filled in from reference TRBV7-9 and TRBJ1-2, reads DTGVSQNPRHKITKRGQNVTFRCDPISEHNRLYWYRQTLGQGPEFLTYFQNEAQLEKSRLLSDRFSAERPKGSFSTLEIQRTEQGDSAMYLCASSGAGTGESGYTFGSGTRLTVV.

This clone was recorded a few times. This sample includes further DNA sequences coding for the same CDR3. The CDR3 DNA reads TGTGCCAGCAGTGCATCCTACGAGCAGTACTTC. It translates to CASSASYEQYF. This sequence joins TRBV2 and TRBJ2-7, with D hard to call. Germline loops: CDR1 SNHLY, CDR2 FYNNEI. CDR3 length: 11 amino acids. V was pared by 4 bases and J by 1 base, with 2 bases between. Full variable domain (rest looked up from reference TRBV2 and TRBJ2-7): EPEVTQTPSHQVTQMGQEVILRCVPISNHLYFYWYRQILGQKVEFLVSFYNNEISEKSEIFDDQFSVERPDGSNFTLKIRSTKLEDSAMYFCASSASYEQYFGPGTRLTVT.

V and J are TRBV5-1 and TRBJ2-2, with 7 positions matching TRBD2. V shed 2 bases and J 1 base; nucleotides not matched to a gene: 2. The CDR3 sequence is 15 residues long. The V gene's germline CDR1 is SGHRS and CDR2 YFSETQ. The CDR3 loop reads CASSFGGMNTGELFF. CDR3 bases: TGCGCCAGCAGCTTCGGGGGGATGAACACCGGGGAGCTGTTTTTT.

J is TRBJ2-1 and V is TRBV7-9; 9 bases agree with TRBD2. This CDR3 contains 16 residues. V trimming: 5 bases; J trimming: 7 bases; junction bases outside the gene matches: 12. Germline CDR1 and CDR2: SEHNR and FQNEAQ (reference sequence). The CDR3 protein is CASSPLGGRAWNEQFF. CDR3 DNA: TGTGCCAGCAGCCCCTTAGGCGGGAGGGCCTGGAATGAGCAGTTCTTC. Full variable domain (missing parts from reference TRBV7-9 and TRBJ2-1): DTGVSQNPRHKITKRGQNVTFRCDPISEHNRLYWYRQTLGQGPEFLTYFQNEAQLEKSRLLSDRFSAERPKGSFSTLEIQRTEQGDSAMYLCASSPLGGRAWNEQFFGPGTRLTVL.

The chain uses TRBV27 and TRBJ2-1; D possibly corresponds to TRBD1 (6 bases). The CDR3 totals 15 residues. The V gene's germline CDR1 is MNHEY and CDR2 SMNVEV (reference sequence). The V end lost 5 bases, the J end lost 4 bases, and 15 bases lay between the germline ends. CDR3 loop: CASSTGTIPYNEQFF. CDR3 coding DNA: TGTGCCAGCAGTACCGGGACAATCCCTTACAATGAGCAGTTCTTC.

The rearrangement links TRBV28 to TRBJ2-2; D remains ambiguous. Trimming pared 7 bases from V and 4 bases from J, leaving 4 bases between. Germline CDR1 is MDHEN and CDR2 is SYDVKM. The CDR3 is made up of 11 amino acids. CDR3 region: CASTSTGELFF. In DNA form, the CDR3 reads TGTGCCAGCACGTCCACCGGGGAGCTGTTTTTT.

The chain has TRBV10-3 and TRBJ2-7; tentatively, D is TRBD2 (6 bases). Trimming cost V 6 bases and J 0 bases, with 18 bases left between them. Germline V CDR1 and CDR2: ENHRY, SYGVKD. This CDR3 spans 16 amino acids. CDR3 amino acids: CAISHQVAEGSYEQYF. The CDR3 DNA follows: TGTGCCATCAGCCACCAGGTAGCGGAAGGCTCCTACGAGCAGTACTTC.

This clone has only one observation. The V gene is TRBV18, the J gene TRBJ2-7; D ambiguous. The length of the CDR3 is 13 residues. V was cut by 2 bases and J by 0 bases, with 5 bases left in between. The V gene's germline CDR1 is KGHSH and CDR2 LQKENI. The CDR3 nucleotides are TGTGCCAGCTCACCAGCCTCCTCCTACGAGCAGTACTTC. Protein: CASSPASSYEQYF.

The chain joins TRBV11-3 to TRBJ2-1, with D uncertain. V lost 0 bases and J lost 0, with 12 bases in between. This CDR3 spans 17 amino acids. From germline, CDR1 is SGHNT and CDR2 YENEEA. CDR3 region: CASSLEFSLSSYNEQFF. The CDR3 coding sequence is TGTGCCAGCAGCTTAGAATTCTCACTGAGCTCCTACAATGAGCAGTTCTTC. Full variable domain (rest looked up from reference TRBV11-3 and TRBJ2-1): EAGVVQSPRYKIIEKKQPVAFWCNPISGHNTLYWYLQNLGQGPELLIRYENEEAVDDSQLPKDRFSAERLKGVDSTLKIQPAELGDSAVYLCASSLEFSLSSYNEQFFGPGTRLTVL.